Following are 2 T cell receptor beta chains from one sample sequenced in a study of CD8 T cells in ankylosing spondylitis. TCRdb analysed the 5' RACE reads with MiXCR anew, one entry per CDR3 protein. The table has more than 150,000 distinct CDR3 sequences, 15% to 20% seen once. The sample comprised blood, either unsorted or a sorted T cell fraction (not recorded which). Source of these receptors: a male donor between 5 and 35 years old with ankylosing spondylitis or in good health (not recorded which).

The V and J genes are TRBV7-8 and TRBJ2-3, with 8 positions matching TRBD1. With V trimmed by 4 bases and J by 8 bases, 5 bases remained unmatched. Per the germline V gene, CDR1 is SGHVS and CDR2 is FQNEAQ. The CDR3 contains 13 residues. CDR3 DNA: TGTGCCAGCAGCTCCAGGGGGCGGACTACGCAGTATTTT. Its translation: CASSSRGRTTQYF.

This clonotype was detected ten times or more. V gene TRBV6-6 combines with J gene TRBJ1-1; D is undetermined. The germline CDR1 and CDR2 sequences are MNHNY and SVGAGI (reference sequence). The CDR3 contains 16 residues. Trimming cost V 0 bases and J 3 bases, with 14 bases left between them. CDR3 nucleotides: TGTGCCAGCAGTTACTCGCGTCGACGGATCTACACTGAAGCTTTCTTT. It encodes CASSYSRRRIYTEAFF.